The present entry profiles one TCR beta chain with its context. One end of the junction fails to match germline, which may point to a read error. This record comes from a study of tumor and adjacent non-tumor tissue in lung cancer. RNA was extracted from bulk tissue without any cell sorting. This non-tumor lung sample came from over 3 cm beyond the tumor edge. A modified ARM-PCR protocol with three rounds of nested PCR amplified TCRbeta. TCRdb redid the calling of the multiplex PCR reads with MiXCR, one entry per CDR3 protein. The profile shows about 98,000 distinct CDR3 sequences, approximately 80% of them singletons. The length of the CDR3 is 14 residues.

This clonotype was obtained from a man aged 60-69 years with small cell lung cancer. Material for sequencing was distant non-tumor lung tissue. The V and J genes are TRBV12-3 or TRBV12-4 and TRBJ2-3; D is ambiguous. Here the CDR3 reads CANSLGLGIDTQYF. The CDR3 DNA follows: TGTGCCAACAGTCTAGGGTTGGGCATAGATACGCAGTATTTT.